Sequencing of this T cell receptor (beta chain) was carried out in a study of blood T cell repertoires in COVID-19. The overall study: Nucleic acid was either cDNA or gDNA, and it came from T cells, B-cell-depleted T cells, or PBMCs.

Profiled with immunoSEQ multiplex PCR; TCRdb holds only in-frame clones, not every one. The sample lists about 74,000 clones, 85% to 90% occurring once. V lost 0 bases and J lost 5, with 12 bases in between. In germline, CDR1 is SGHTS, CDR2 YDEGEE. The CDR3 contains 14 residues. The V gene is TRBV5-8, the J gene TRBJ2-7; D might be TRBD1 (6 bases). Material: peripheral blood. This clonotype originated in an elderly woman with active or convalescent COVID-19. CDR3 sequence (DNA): TGTGCCAGCAGCTTGGCCAGGGGTCTACACGAGCAGTACTTC. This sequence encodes CASSLARGLHEQYF.